Below are 22 T cell receptor beta chains sequenced from a single sample in a study of T cell responses to AZD1222 COVID-19 vaccine. Produced via immunoSEQ multiplex PCR; TCRdb's table is partial and in-frame only. Of approximately 150,000 clones listed, 85% to 95% are singletons. Sequences were derived from peripheral blood, sampled on day 0 of AZD1222 vaccination. The receptors shown here come from an adult in good health.

The V call is TRBV28, the J call TRBJ2-5; 7 nucleotides align to TRBD1. This CDR3 has 14 residues. The trim removed 7 bases at V and 5 bases at J, leaving 10 bases unmatched. Germline V CDR1 and CDR2: MDHEN, SYDVKM. The CDR3 loop is CASNNRGGVETQYF. CDR3 coding DNA: TGTGCCAGCAACAACAGGGGCGGTGTGGAGACCCAGTACTTC.

This sequence joins TRBV10-3 and TRBJ1-5; tentatively, D is TRBD1 (6 bases). The ends were cut back, 2 bases at V and 4 bases at J, with 12 bases in the middle. The CDR3 is made up of 15 amino acids. Germline CDR1 reads ENHRY; CDR2 reads SYGVKD. CDR3 DNA sequence: TGTGCCATCAGTGAGACACAGGGTCGGAATCAGCCCCAGCATTTT. It is translated as CAISETQGRNQPQHF.

The chain couples TRBV7-3 to TRBJ1-2; D is unclear. Germline loops: CDR1 SGHTA, CDR2 FQGTGA. Trimming pared 5 bases from V and 5 bases from J, leaving 12 bases between. This CDR3 spans 13 amino acids. CDR3 coding DNA: TGTGCCAGCAGCCTGGACGGAACATATGGCTACACCTTC. It specifies CASSLDGTYGYTF. The full variable domain, rest sourced from reference TRBV7-3 and TRBJ1-2, is GAGVSQTPSNKVTEKGKYVELRCDPISGHTALYWYRQSLGQGPEFLIYFQGTGAADDSGLPNDRFFAVRPEGSVSTLKIQRTERGDSAVYLCASSLDGTYGYTFGSGTRLTVV.

The chain is built from TRBV3-1 (or the pseudogene TRBV3-2) and TRBJ1-5, with TRBD1 matching 8 bases. This CDR3 region has 15 residues. CDR1 and CDR2 (germline): LGHDT, YNNKEL (reference sequence). V was clipped by 1 base and J by 5 bases; unmatched bases: 4. The CDR3 protein is CASSQGGQGHQPQHF. The CDR3 region has the DNA TGTGCCAGCAGCCAAGGAGGACAGGGCCATCAGCCCCAGCATTTT.

CDR3 sequence reads: CATSREWASGANVLTF. In nucleotides, the CDR3 is TGTGCCACCAGCAGAGAATGGGCTTCTGGGGCCAACGTCCTGACTTTC. V and J are TRBV15 and TRBJ2-6; D gene unclear. The CDR3 extends over 16 amino acids. Trimming left V 0 bases short and J 1 base short, with 7 bases between. The germline CDR1 and CDR2 sequences are LNHNV and YYDKDF (reference sequence).

The rearrangement uses TRBV28 and TRBJ1-4; 7 nucleotides agree with TRBD1. CDR1 MDHEN and CDR2 SYDVKM come from the germline V gene. Unmatched junction bases numbered 16, after V lost 5 bases and J lost 7 bases. CDR3 size: 17 residues. DNA for the CDR3: TGTGCCAGCAGTACAAGAAGCTACAGGGGTTCGGGTGAAAAACTGTTTTTT. Protein sequence: CASSTRSYRGSGEKLFF.

The chain recombines TRBV27 with TRBJ1-1; D is undetermined. Germline V gene sequence: CDR1 MNHEY, CDR2 SMNVEV (reference sequence). This CDR3 has 15 amino acids. V was shortened by 8 bases and J by 0 bases, with 16 bases between the two germline ends. CDR3 protein: CASGWGSHMNTEAFF. The CDR3 coding sequence is TGTGCCAGCGGCTGGGGTTCTCATATGAACACTGAAGCTTTCTTT.

This chain joins TRBV30 and TRBJ1-1, with TRBD1 as a possible D gene (5 bases). Trimming removed 3 bases at V and 4 bases at J, with 12 bases between. The germline V gene encodes CDR1 GTSNPN and CDR2 SVGIG (reference sequence). This CDR3 contains 13 residues. The CDR3: CAWRTGLSTEAFF. The DNA of the CDR3 is TGTGCCTGGAGGACGGGACTGTCCACTGAAGCTTTCTTT.

The chain recombines TRBV3-1 (or the pseudogene TRBV3-2) with TRBJ2-5; 7 bases fit TRBD1. The germline CDR1 and CDR2 sequences are LGHDT and YNNKEL (reference sequence). This CDR3 spans 15 amino acids. The trim removed 4 bases at V and 0 bases at J, leaving 5 bases unmatched. The CDR3 region has the DNA TGTGCCAGCAGCCCCACACAGGGGCACCAAGAGACCCAGTACTTC. Protein product: CASSPTQGHQETQYF.

The chain uses TRBV16 and TRBJ2-3, with D tentatively TRBD1 or TRBD2 (5 bases each). The V gene's germline CDR1 is KGHSY and CDR2 FQNENV. V shed 3 bases and J shed 10 bases, with 11 bases lying between them. The CDR3 covers 12 residues. CDR3 nucleotides: TGTGCCAGCAGCCACGATGGGGGTTCGCAGTATTTT. As protein: CASSHDGGSQYF. Full variable domain (outside the CDR3, taken from reference TRBV16 and TRBJ2-3): GEEVAQTPKHLVRGEGQKAKLYCAPIKGHSYVFWYQQVLKNEFKFLISFQNENVFDETGMPKERFSAKCLPNSPCSLEIQATKLEDSAVYFCASSHDGGSQYFGPGTRLTVL.

CDR3: CASSLVWISGANVLTF. The CDR3 DNA is TGCGCCAGCAGCTTGGTTTGGATCTCTGGGGCCAACGTCCTGACTTTC. The gene calls are TRBV5-1 and TRBJ2-6; D uncertain. The germline V gene has CDR1 SGHRS and CDR2 YFSETQ. This CDR3 spans 16 amino acids. V lost 0 bases to trimming and J lost 0 bases, with 7 bases between them.

This rearrangement joins TRBV6-4 to TRBJ1-2; D call uncertain. Germline CDR1 MRHNA, CDR2 SNTAGT. The CDR3 length is 12 residues. V was shortened by 2 bases and J by 7 bases, with 8 bases between the two germline ends. DNA of the CDR3: TGTGCCAGCAGTGACGAGGGTTCTGGCTACACCTTC. Amino acids: CASSDEGSGYTF.

The V call is TRBV4-1, the J call TRBJ2-1, with TRBD2 identical over 11 bases. The V gene's germline CDR1 is MGHRA and CDR2 YSYEKL. Trimming at V came to 2 bases and at J to 0 bases, leaving 6 bases not matched to a gene. The CDR3 consists of 18 residues. The CDR3 loop reads CASSQTSGGVSSYNEQFF. CDR3 sequence (DNA): TGCGCCAGCAGCCAAACTAGCGGGGGCGTAAGCTCCTACAATGAGCAGTTCTTC.

This clone was seen a single time. The V call is TRBV7-9, the J call TRBJ1-5; D possibly corresponds to TRBD1 (5 bases). The CDR3 is 15 amino acids. Germline values: CDR1 SEHNR, CDR2 FQNEAQ (reference sequence). V lost 5 bases and J lost 5, with 16 bases in between. CDR3 sequence: CASSRIGANDQPQHF. The CDR3 DNA reads as TGTGCCAGCAGCCGTATTGGGGCTAACGATCAGCCCCAGCATTTT.

The chain is built from TRBV5-1 and TRBJ2-3; D is ambiguous. This CDR3 has 15 amino acids. Trimming pared 5 bases from V and 0 bases from J, leaving 13 bases between. The germline V gene encodes CDR1 SGHRS and CDR2 YFSETQ. CDR3 protein: CASSINTVSTDTQYF. Written as DNA, the CDR3 is TGCGCCAGCAGTATTAATACAGTGAGCACAGATACGCAGTATTTT.

The count of this clone is one. A read error may produce the germline difference seen at one junction end. This chain connects TRBV7-8 to TRBJ2-7; TRBD2 agrees at 11 bases. From germline, CDR1 is SGHVS and CDR2 FQNEAQ. This CDR3 is built from 15 residues. The CDR3 bases are TGTGCCAGCAGTCCTACGGGACTAGCGGTTAAGGGGCGGAACTTC. It encodes CASSPTGLAVKGRNF.

The J gene is TRBJ1-6, the V gene TRBV14; no clear D. Germline CDR1 is SGHDN and CDR2 is FVKESK. CDR3 length: 15 residues. V lost 0 bases and J lost 9, with 12 bases in between. The CDR3 DNA is TGTGCCAGCAGCCAAGACATAGGCGGATCTTCACCCCTCCACTTT. Encoded protein: CASSQDIGGSSPLHF.

The chain links TRBV6-4 to TRBJ2-7; D may be TRBD1 (5 bases). The CDR3 is 14 residues long. Germline values: CDR1 MRHNA, CDR2 SNTAGT. Trimming cost V 6 bases and J 0 bases, with 12 bases left between them. CDR3 in DNA: TGTGCCAGCAGGGACCGACAGAGCTCCTACGAGCAGTACTTC. It codes for CASRDRQSSYEQYF.

CDR3 sequence (DNA): TGTGCCAGCAGTTTCAACAGCAATCAGCCCCAGCATTTT. Protein: CASSFNSNQPQHF. The chain carries TRBV12-3 or TRBV12-4 and TRBJ1-5; D unclear. This CDR3 contains 13 residues. V gave up 3 bases and J gave up 1 base, with 4 bases separating them.

This clone appeared a single time. The V gene is TRBV28, the J gene TRBJ2-7; 7 bases agree with TRBD1. The CDR3 loop spans 15 amino acids. Germline-derived CDR1 and CDR2 are MDHEN and SYDVKM. Losses at the gene ends were 5 bases for V and 1 base for J; bases not matched to a gene: 8. Here the CDR3 reads CASSMTGIASYEQYF. In DNA form, the CDR3 reads TGTGCCAGCAGTATGACAGGGATAGCATCCTACGAGCAGTACTTC.

Concerning this clone: The germline gene is not matched at one end of the junction; a read error may be the cause. This chain links TRBV7-7 with TRBJ2-5; 9 bases agree with TRBD2. The CDR3 is 15 residues long. In germline, CDR1 is SSHAT, CDR2 FNYEAQ (reference sequence). CDR3 amino acids: CASSFGVAGVETQYF. In DNA, the CDR3 is TGTGCTAGCAGCTTTGGGGTAGCGGGGGTAGAGACCCAGTACTTC.

The chain recombines TRBV29-1 with TRBJ1-2; D unresolved. Germline V gene lookup returns CDR1 SQVTM and CDR2 ANQGSEA. Trimming removed 4 bases from V and 4 bases from J, with 13 bases in between. The CDR3 contains 13 residues. CDR3 nucleotides: TGCAGCGTTGCTCTTCAGATAAGCTATGGCTACACCTTC. It encodes CSVALQISYGYTF.